A single sample gave rise to the 4 T cell receptor beta chains below, sequenced in a study of identifying expanded T cells in peripheral blood. TCRdb's table, derived via immunoSEQ multiplex PCR, lists solely in-frame clones and lacks some. Found here are approximately 80,000 clones, approximately 85% of them singletons; the top ten hold approximately 20%. Sample: blood. These receptors were collected from a person aged 18-70 years in good health.

This chain connects TRBV5-6 to TRBJ2-1; D tentatively reads TRBD1 or TRBD2 (5 bases each). Between the trimmed V and J ends, which lost 4 bases and 0 bases, there was a span of 11 bases. This CDR3 comprises 15 residues. Germline V lookup: CDR1 SGHDT, CDR2 YYEEEE. CDR3 nucleotide sequence: TGTGCCAGCAGCCGAGGGACGAGCTCCTACAATGAGCAGTTCTTC. This sequence encodes CASSRGTSSYNEQFF.

V usage is TRBV2 and J usage is TRBJ2-7; D unclear. The V end was cut by 2 bases, the J end by 2 bases, with 7 bases between. The CDR3 has 13 amino acids. The V gene's germline CDR1 is SNHLY and CDR2 FYNNEI. CDR3 nucleotides: TGTGCCAGCAGTGAAATTGGGCCCTACGAGCAGTACTTC. It is translated as CASSEIGPYEQYF.

CDR3 amino acids: CASSLVAGEQEQYF. CDR3 in DNA: TGTGCCAGCAGCTTAGTAGCGGGAGAGCAGGAGCAGTACTTC. This sequence joins TRBV11-2 and TRBJ2-7; 9 bases match TRBD2. This CDR3 is built from 14 residues. Germline assignment: CDR1 SGHAT and CDR2 FQNNGV. V was clipped by 1 base and J by 7 bases; unmatched bases: 5. The full variable domain, with the rest looked up from reference TRBV11-2 and TRBJ2-7, is EAGVAQSPRYKIIEKRQSVAFWCNPISGHATLYWYQQILGQGPKLLIQFQNNGVVDDSQLPKDRFSAERLKGVDSTLKIQPAKLEDSAVYLCASSLVAGEQEQYFGPGTRLTVT.

This clone was recorded once. The rearrangement links TRBV5-5 to TRBJ2-1, with 10 bases that match TRBD1. This CDR3 has 16 amino acids. Losses at the gene ends were 0 bases for V and 8 bases for J; bases not matched to a gene: 8. Germline V gene sequence: CDR1 SGHKS, CDR2 YYEKEE (reference sequence). CDR3 nucleotide sequence: TGTGCCAGCAGCTTGGGGGCCCGGGACAGGGGATATGAGCAGTTCTTC. The encoded protein is CASSLGARDRGYEQFF.